The clone carrying this T cell receptor beta chain appeared once. The target antigen is unknown. The V gene end was trimmed by 6 bases and the J gene end by 8 bases; junction bases not matched to a gene: 8. Germline loops: CDR1 MNHEY, CDR2 SVGAGI. CDR3 length: 13 amino acids. This sample is drawn from a study of blood T cells in healthy people across ages. Study-wide points: Per million T cells, TCR beta diversity dropped about linearly as age rose.

The authors ran a second PCR of about 6 to 11 cycles using a sample-barcoded 5' primer and a J-beta primer mix. Unique molecular identifiers of 12 random nucleotides labeled each cDNA. TCRdb recomputed calls from the 5' RACE reads with MiXCR, one row per CDR3 protein. This sample has about 1.4 million distinct CDR3 sequences, with approximately 63% found just once. The receptor's source is a man aged 18 to 35 in good health. The sequencing sample was made of blood. The chain combines TRBV6-5 with TRBJ2-3; the match to TRBD1 covers 7 bases. CDR3 DNA: TGTGCCAGCAGGGTAGGACAGGCCCGTACGCAGTATTTT. It specifies CASRVGQARTQYF.